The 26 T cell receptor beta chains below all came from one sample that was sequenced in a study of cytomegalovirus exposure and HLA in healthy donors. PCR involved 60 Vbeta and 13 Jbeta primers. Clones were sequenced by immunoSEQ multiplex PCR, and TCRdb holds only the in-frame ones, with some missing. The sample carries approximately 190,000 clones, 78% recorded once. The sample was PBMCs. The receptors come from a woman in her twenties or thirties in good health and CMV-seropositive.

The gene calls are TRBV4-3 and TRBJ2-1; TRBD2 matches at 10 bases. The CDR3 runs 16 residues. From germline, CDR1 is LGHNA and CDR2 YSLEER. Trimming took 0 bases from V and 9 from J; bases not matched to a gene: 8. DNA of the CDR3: TGCGCCAGCAGCCAAGAACCTAGCGGGGGTTTTGGTGAGCAGTTCTTC. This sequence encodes CASSQEPSGGFGEQFF.

In nucleotides, the CDR3 is TGTGCCACCAGCAGGGGCGGGGGGCCCTCCTACGAGCAGTACTTC. Translated: CATSRGGGPSYEQYF. V is TRBV15 and J is TRBJ2-7; 8 bases map to TRBD2. Germline assignment: CDR1 LNHNV and CDR2 YYDKDF (reference sequence). V was pared by 3 bases and J by 0 bases, with 4 bases of the junction left unmatched. The CDR3 spans 15 residues.

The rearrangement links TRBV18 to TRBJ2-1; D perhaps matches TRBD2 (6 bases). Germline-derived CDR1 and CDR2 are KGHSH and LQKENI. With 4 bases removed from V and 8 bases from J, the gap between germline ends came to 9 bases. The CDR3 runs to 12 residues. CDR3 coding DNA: TGTGCCAGCTCACAGGCTAGCGATGAGCAGTTCTTC. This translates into CASSQASDEQFF.

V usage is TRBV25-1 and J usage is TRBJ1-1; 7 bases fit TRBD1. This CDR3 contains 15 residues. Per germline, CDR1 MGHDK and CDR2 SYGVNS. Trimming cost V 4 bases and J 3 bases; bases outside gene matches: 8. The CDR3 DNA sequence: TGTGCCAGCAGTGCTTACAGGGGAGGCGACACTGAAGCTTTCTTT. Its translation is CASSAYRGGDTEAFF. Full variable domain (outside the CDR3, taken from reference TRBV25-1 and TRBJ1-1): EADIYQTPRYLVIGTGKKITLECSQTMGHDKMYWYQQDPGMELHLIHYSYGVNSTEKGDLSSESTVSRIRTEHFPLTLESARPSHTSQYLCASSAYRGGDTEAFFGQGTRLTVV.

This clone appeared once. CDR3 in DNA: TGTGCCAGCAGTATACAGGGTGATCAGCCCCAGCATTTT. Its translation is CASSIQGDQPQHF. The rearrangement links TRBV2 to TRBJ1-5, with D tentatively TRBD1 (6 bases). CDR3 length equals 13 residues. Trimming removed 5 bases from V and 5 bases from J, with 10 bases in between. Per germline, CDR1 SNHLY and CDR2 FYNNEI. Based on the CDR3 plus reference TRBV2 and TRBJ1-5, the full variable domain is EPEVTQTPSHQVTQMGQEVILRCVPISNHLYFYWYRQILGQKVEFLVSFYNNEISEKSEIFDDQFSVERPDGSNFTLKIRSTKLEDSAMYFCASSIQGDQPQHFGDGTRLSIL.

DNA for the CDR3: TGTGCCAGCAGCGTGTTAGCCGGGGAGCTGTTTTTT. Translated: CASSVLAGELFF. The chain has TRBV9 and TRBJ2-2; the D is unclear. This CDR3 has 12 amino acids. Germline CDR1 SGDLS, CDR2 YYNGEE. Trimming shortened V by 2 bases and J by 6 bases, and 5 bases separated the two germline ends.

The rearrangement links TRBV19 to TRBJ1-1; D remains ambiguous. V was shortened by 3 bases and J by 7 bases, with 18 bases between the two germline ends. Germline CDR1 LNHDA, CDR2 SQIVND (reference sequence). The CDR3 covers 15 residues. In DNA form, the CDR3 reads TGTGCCAGTAGTATCGGAGCGACGGTGGGTGATGAAGCTTTCTTT. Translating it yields CASSIGATVGDEAFF.

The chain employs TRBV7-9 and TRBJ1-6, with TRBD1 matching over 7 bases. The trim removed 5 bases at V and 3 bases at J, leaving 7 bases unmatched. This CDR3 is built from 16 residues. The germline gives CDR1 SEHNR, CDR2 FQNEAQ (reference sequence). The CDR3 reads CASSLLRGLYNSPLHF. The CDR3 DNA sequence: TGTGCCAGCAGCCTTTTAAGGGGGCTCTATAATTCACCCCTCCACTTT.

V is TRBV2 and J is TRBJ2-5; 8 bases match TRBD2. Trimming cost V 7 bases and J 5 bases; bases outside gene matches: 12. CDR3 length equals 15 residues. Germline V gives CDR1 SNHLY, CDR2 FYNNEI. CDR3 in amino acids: CASIGSGAHGETQYF. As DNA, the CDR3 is TGTGCCAGCATCGGTAGCGGGGCACACGGGGAGACCCAGTACTTC.

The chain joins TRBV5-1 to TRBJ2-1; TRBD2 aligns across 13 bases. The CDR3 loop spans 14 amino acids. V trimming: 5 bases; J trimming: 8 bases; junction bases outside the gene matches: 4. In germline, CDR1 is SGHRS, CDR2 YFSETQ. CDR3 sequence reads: CASRLAGGVDEQFF. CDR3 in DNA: TGCGCCAGCAGACTAGCGGGAGGGGTTGATGAGCAGTTCTTC.

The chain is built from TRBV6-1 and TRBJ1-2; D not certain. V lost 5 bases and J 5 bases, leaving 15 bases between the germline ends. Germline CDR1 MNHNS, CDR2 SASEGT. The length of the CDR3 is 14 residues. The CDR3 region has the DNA TGTGCCAGCAGTAGAGGAGCAGCCCCTTATGGCTACACCTTC. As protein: CASSRGAAPYGYTF.

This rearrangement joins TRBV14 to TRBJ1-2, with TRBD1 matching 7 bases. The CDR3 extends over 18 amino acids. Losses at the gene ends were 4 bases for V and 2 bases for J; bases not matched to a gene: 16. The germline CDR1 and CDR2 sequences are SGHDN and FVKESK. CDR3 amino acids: CASSLRLGQPEVNYGYTF. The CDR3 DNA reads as TGTGCCAGCAGCCTAAGATTGGGACAGCCCGAAGTAAACTATGGCTACACCTTC.

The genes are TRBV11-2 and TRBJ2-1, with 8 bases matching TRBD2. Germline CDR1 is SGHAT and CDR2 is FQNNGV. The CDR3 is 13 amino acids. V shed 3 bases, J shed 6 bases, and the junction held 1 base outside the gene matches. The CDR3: CASSLAGGNEQFF. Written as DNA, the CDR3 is TGTGCCAGCAGCTTGGCGGGGGGCAATGAGCAGTTCTTC.

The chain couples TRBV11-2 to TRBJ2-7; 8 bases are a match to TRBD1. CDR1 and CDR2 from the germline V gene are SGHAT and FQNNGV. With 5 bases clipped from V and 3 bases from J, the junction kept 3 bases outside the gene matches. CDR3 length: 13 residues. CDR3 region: CASSAGQVYEQYF. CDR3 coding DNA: TGTGCCAGCAGCGCGGGACAGGTCTACGAGCAGTACTTC. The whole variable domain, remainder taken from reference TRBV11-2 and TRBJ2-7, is EAGVAQSPRYKIIEKRQSVAFWCNPISGHATLYWYQQILGQGPKLLIQFQNNGVVDDSQLPKDRFSAERLKGVDSTLKIQPAKLEDSAVYLCASSAGQVYEQYFGPGTRLTVT.

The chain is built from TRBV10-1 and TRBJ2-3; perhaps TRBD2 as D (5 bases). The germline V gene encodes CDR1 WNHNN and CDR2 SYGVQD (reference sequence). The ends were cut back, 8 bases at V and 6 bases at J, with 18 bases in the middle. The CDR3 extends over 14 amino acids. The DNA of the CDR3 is TGCGCCAGCTCGGAAGAAACGGGATTTGATACGCAGTATTTT. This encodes CASSEETGFDTQYF.

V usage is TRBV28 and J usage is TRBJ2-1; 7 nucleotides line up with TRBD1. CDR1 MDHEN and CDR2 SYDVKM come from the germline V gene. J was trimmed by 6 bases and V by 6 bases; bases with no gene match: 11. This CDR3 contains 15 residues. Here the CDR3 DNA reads TGTGCCAGCAGGGGGGTCCCGGGACAGACCAATGAGCAGTTCTTC. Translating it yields CASRGVPGQTNEQFF.

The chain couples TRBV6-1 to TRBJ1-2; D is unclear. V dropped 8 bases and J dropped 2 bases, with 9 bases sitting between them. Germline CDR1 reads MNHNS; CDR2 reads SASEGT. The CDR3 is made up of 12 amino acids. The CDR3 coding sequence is TGTGCCAGCTCGGTCCAAAACTATGGCTACACCTTC. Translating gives CASSVQNYGYTF.

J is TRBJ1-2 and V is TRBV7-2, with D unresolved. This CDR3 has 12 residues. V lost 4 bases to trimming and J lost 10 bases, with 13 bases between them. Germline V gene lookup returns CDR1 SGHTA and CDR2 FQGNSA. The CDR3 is CASSSPSTVYTF. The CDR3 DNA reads TGTGCCAGCAGCTCCCCCTCTACAGTCTACACCTTC.

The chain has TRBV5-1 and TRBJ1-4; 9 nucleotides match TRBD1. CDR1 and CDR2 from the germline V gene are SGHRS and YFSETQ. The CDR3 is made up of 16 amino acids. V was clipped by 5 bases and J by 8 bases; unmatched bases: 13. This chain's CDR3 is CASRFGAGTGREKLFF. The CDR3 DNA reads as TGCGCCAGCAGATTTGGGGCCGGGACAGGGCGCGAAAAACTGTTTTTT.

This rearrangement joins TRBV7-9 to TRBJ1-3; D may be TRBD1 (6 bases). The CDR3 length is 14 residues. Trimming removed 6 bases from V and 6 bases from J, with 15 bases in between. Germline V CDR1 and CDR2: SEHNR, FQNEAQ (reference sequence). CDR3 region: CASSPDRTLNTIYF. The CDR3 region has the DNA TGTGCCAGCAGTCCCGACAGGACCTTAAACACCATATATTTT.

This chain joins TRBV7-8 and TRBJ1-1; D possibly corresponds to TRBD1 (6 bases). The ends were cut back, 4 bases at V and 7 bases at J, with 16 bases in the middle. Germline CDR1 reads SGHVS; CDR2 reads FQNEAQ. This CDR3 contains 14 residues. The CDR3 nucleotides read TGTGCCAGCAGCTCCGTAACGCGGGGGCATGAAGCTTTCTTT. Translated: CASSSVTRGHEAFF.

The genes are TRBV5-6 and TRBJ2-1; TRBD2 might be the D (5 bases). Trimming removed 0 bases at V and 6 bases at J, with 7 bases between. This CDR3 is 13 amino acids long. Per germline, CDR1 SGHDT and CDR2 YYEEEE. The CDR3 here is CASSLVRGNEQFF. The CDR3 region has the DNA TGTGCCAGCAGCTTGGTCCGGGGCAATGAGCAGTTCTTC.

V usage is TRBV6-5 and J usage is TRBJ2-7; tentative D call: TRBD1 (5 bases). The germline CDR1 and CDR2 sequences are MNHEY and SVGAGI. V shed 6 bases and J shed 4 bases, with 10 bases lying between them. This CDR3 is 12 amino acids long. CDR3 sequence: CASSRVAYEQYF. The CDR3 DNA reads TGTGCCAGCAGCAGGGTTGCTTACGAGCAGTACTTC.

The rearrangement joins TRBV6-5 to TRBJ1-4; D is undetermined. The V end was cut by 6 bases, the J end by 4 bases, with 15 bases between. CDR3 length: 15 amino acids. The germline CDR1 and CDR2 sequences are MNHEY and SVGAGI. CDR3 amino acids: CASSLTTRGNEKLFF. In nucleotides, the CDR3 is TGTGCCAGCAGCCTCACGACCCGGGGTAATGAAAAACTGTTTTTT.

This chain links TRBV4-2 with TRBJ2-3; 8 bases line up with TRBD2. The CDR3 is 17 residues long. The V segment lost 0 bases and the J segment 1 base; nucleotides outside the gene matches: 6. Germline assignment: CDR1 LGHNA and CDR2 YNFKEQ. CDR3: CASSQDPGLAGTDTQYF. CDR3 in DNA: TGTGCCAGCAGCCAAGATCCCGGACTAGCTGGCACAGATACGCAGTATTTT.

The DNA for the CDR3 is TGCGCCAGCAGCTTGGCCCAGGGGAGTCGGAACGAGCAGTACTTC. Protein sequence: CASSLAQGSRNEQYF. The V gene is TRBV5-1, the J gene TRBJ2-7, with a possible D match to TRBD1 (6 bases). Germline-derived CDR1 and CDR2 are SGHRS and YFSETQ. V was clipped by 0 bases and J by 5 bases, with 15 bases between them. The CDR3 is 15 residues long.